The clone carrying this T cell receptor beta chain was counted a few times. What it recognizes is unknown. The sample comes from a study of blood T cells in healthy people across ages. Whole-study results and caveats: Unsorted PBMC input precluded a conclusive naive versus antigen-experienced comparison.

The use of a sample-barcoded 5' primer and a J-beta primer mix characterized a second PCR of about 6 to 12 cycles. TCRdb independently ran MiXCR on the 5' RACE reads; one entry per CDR3 protein. The data contain more than 550,000 distinct CDR3 sequences, about a fifth of them singletons. Healthy individuals of Caucasian origin from Russia, aged about 6 to 100, served as donors. Peripheral blood, about 10 milliliters per donor, was collected. CDR1 and CDR2 from the germline V gene are SGHRS and YFSETQ. The CDR3 spans 15 residues. This TCR was sampled from a man in his 70s in good health. Specimen: blood. The V call is TRBV5-1, the J call TRBJ2-5; D may be TRBD1 or TRBD2 (6 bases each). The J call may be mistaken, given a closer DNA end match to TRBJ2-7. The CDR3: CASSLGTGAYYEQYF. CDR3 DNA sequence: TGCGCCAGCAGCTTGGGGACGGGGGCGTACTACGAGCAGTACTTC.